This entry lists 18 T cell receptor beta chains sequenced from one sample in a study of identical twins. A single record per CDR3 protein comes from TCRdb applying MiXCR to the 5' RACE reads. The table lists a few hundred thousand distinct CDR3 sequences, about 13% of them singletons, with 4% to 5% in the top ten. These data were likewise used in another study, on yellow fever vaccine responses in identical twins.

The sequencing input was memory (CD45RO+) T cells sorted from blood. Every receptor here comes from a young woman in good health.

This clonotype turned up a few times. The CDR3 here is CAIRRQENTGELFF. The CDR3 nucleotides read TGTGCCATAAGGCGCCAGGAGAACACCGGGGAGCTGTTTTTT. This rearrangement joins TRBV10-3 to TRBJ2-2; D is unclear. Deletions cut 9 bases from V and 1 base from J, with 12 bases between. Per germline, CDR1 ENHRY and CDR2 SYGVKD. The CDR3 is 14 amino acids.

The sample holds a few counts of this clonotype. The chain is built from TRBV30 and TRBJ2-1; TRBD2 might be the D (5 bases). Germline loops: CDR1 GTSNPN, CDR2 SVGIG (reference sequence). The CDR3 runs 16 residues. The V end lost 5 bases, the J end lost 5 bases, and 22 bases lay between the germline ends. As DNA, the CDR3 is TGTGCCTGGGCTCGCCGTGGGCGGGCAGCCGACAATGAGCAGTTCTTC. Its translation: CAWARRGRAADNEQFF.

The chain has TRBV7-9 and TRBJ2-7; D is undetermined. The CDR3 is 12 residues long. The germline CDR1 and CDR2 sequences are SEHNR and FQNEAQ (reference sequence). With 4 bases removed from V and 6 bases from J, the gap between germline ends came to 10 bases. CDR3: CASSSHGVEQYF. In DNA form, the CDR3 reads TGTGCCAGCAGCTCCCATGGTGTCGAGCAGTACTTC.

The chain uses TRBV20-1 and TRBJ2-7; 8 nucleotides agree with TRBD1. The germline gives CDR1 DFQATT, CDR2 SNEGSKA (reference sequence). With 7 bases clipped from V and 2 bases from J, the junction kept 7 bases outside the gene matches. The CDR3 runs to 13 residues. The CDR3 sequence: CSVKTGEAYEQYF. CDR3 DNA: TGCAGTGTCAAGACAGGGGAGGCCTACGAGCAGTACTTC.

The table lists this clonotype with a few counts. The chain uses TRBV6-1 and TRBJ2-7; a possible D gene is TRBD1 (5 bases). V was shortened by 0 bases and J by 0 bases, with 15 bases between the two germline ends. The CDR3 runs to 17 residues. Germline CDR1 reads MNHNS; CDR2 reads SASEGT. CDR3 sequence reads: CASSEARSRESSYEQYF. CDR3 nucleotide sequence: TGTGCCAGCAGTGAAGCAAGATCCAGGGAATCCTCCTACGAGCAGTACTTC.

The CDR3, as DNA: TGTGCCAGCAGGCCGCTATTTAACTATGGCTACACCTTC. Amino acid sequence: CASRPLFNYGYTF. The V gene is TRBV6-1, the J gene TRBJ1-2, with unresolved D. The V and J ends lost 6 bases and 1 base respectively, with 9 bases between them. CDR1 and CDR2 (germline): MNHNS, SASEGT. The CDR3 sequence is 13 residues long.

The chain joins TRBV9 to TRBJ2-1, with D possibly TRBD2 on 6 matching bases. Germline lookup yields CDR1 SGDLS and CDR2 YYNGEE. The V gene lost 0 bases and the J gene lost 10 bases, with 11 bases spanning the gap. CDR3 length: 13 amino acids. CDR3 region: CASSVDLGREQFF. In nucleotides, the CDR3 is TGTGCCAGCAGCGTAGACCTGGGGAGGGAGCAGTTCTTC. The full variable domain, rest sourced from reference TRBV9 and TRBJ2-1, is DSGVTQTPKHLITATGQRVTLRCSPRSGDLSVYWYQQSLDQGLQFLIQYYNGEERAKGNILERFSAQQFPDLHSELNLSSLELGDSALYFCASSVDLGREQFFGPGTRLTVL.

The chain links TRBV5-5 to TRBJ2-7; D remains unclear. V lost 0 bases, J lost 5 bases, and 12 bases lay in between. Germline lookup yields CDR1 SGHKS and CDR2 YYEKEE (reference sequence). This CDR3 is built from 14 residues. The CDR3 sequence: CASSLASLGDEQYF. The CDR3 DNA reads TGTGCCAGCAGCTTGGCCTCGTTAGGAGACGAGCAGTACTTC.

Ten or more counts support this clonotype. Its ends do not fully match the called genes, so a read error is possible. CDR3 bases: TGTGCCAGCAGCTTTGTCGGGGGGAACTCCTACGGGCAGTACTTC. Amino acids: CASSFVGGNSYGQYF. J is TRBJ2-7 and V is TRBV7-9, with 7 nucleotides matching TRBD2. Germline CDR1 reads SEHNR; CDR2 reads FQNEAQ (reference sequence). The CDR3 totals 15 residues. The full variable domain, with the rest looked up from reference TRBV7-9 and TRBJ2-7, is DTGVSQNPRHKITKRGQNVTFRCDPISEHNRLYWYRQTLGQGPEFLTYFQNEAQLEKSRLLSDRFSAERPKGSFSTLEIQRTEQGDSAMYLCASSFVGGNSYGQYFGPGTRLTVT.

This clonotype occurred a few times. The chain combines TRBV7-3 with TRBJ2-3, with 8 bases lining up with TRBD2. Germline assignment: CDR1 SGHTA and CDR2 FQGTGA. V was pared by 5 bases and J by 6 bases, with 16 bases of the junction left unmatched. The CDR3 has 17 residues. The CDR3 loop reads CASSANPGSGGRDTQYF. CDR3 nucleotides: TGTGCCAGCAGCGCGAACCCGGGAAGCGGGGGTCGGGATACGCAGTATTTT.

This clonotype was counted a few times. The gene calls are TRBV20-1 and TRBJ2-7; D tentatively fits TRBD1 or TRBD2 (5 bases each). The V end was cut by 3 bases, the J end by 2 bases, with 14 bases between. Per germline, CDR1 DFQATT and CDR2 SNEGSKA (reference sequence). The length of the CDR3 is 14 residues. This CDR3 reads CSARLSGGAYEQYF. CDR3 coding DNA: TGCAGTGCTAGGTTAAGTGGGGGAGCCTACGAGCAGTACTTC.

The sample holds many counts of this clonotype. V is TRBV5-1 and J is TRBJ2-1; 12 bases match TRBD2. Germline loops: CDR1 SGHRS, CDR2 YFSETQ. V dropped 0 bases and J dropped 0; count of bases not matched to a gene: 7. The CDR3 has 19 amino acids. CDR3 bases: TGCGCCAGCAGCTTGGCCCTAGCGGGAGGGCCCAGCTCCTACAATGAGCAGTTCTTC. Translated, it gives CASSLALAGGPSSYNEQFF.

For the CDR3, the DNA is TGTGCCAGCAGCTTTACAGGGGGCGCTGTTAAGACTGAAGCTTTCTTT. Its translation is CASSFTGGAVKTEAFF. This sequence joins TRBV11-2 and TRBJ1-1, with TRBD1 identical over 9 bases. V was pared by 3 bases and J by 5 bases, with 10 bases of the junction left unmatched. Germline CDR1 is SGHAT and CDR2 is FQNNGV. The CDR3 is made up of 16 amino acids.

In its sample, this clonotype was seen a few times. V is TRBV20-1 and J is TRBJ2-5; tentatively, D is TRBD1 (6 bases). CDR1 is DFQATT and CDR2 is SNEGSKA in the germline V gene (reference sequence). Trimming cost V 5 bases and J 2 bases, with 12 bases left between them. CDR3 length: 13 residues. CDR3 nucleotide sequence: TGCAGTGCTCAAGGACAGCCGCAAGAGACCCAGTACTTC. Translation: CSAQGQPQETQYF.

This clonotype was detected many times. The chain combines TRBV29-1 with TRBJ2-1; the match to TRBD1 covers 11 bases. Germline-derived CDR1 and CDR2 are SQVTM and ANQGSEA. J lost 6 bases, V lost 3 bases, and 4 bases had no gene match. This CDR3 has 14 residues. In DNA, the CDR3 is TGCAGCGTTGATGCAGGGACAGGGGGCAATGAGCAGTTCTTC. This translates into CSVDAGTGGNEQFF.

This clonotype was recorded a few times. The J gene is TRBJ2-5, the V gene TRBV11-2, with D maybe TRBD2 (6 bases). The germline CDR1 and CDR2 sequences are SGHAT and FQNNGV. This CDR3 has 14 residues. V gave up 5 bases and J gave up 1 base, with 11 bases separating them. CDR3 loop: CASSPGTFQETQYF. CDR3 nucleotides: TGTGCCAGCAGCCCCGGGACTTTCCAAGAGACCCAGTACTTC.

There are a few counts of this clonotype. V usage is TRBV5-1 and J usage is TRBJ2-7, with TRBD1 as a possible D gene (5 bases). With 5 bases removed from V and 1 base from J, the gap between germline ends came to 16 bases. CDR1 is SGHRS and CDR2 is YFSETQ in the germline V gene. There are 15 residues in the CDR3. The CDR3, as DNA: TGCGCCAGCAGGAACGGACAAGGCCAATCCTACGAGCAGTACTTC. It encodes CASRNGQGQSYEQYF.

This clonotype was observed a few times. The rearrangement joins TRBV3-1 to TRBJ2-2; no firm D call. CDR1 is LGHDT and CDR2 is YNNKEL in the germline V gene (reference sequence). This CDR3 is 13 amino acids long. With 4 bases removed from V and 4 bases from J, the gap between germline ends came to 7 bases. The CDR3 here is CASSLSVTGELFF. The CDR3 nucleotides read TGTGCCAGCAGCCTTTCCGTCACCGGGGAGCTGTTTTTT.